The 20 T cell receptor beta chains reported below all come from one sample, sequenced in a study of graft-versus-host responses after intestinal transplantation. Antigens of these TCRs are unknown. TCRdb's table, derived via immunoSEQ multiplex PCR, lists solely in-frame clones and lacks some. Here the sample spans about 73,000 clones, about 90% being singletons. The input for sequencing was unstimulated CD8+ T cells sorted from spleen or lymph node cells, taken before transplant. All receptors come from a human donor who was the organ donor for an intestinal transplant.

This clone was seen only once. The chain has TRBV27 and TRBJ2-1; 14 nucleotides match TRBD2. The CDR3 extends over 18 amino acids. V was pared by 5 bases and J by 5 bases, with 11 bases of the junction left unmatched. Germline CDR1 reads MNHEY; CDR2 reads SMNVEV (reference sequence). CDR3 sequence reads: CASSPRLTSGGVDNEQFF. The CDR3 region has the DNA TGTGCCAGCAGTCCTCGATTGACTAGCGGGGGGGTAGACAATGAGCAGTTCTTC.

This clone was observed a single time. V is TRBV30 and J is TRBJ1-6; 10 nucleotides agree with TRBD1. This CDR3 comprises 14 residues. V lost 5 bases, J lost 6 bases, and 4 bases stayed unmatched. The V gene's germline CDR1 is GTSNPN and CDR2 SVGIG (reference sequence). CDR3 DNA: TGTGCCTGGGACAGGGGGCCAGTTAATTCACCCCTCCACTTT. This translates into CAWDRGPVNSPLHF.

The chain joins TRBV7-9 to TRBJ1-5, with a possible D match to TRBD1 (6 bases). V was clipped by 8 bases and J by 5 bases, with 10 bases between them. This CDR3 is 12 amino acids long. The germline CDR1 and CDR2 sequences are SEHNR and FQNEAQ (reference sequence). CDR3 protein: CASAQGDQPQHF. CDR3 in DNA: TGTGCCAGCGCACAGGGAGATCAGCCCCAGCATTTT.

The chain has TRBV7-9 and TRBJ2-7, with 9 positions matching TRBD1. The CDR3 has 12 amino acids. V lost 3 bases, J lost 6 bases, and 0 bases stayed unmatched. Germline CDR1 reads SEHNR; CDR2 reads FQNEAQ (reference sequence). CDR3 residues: CASSLDRGEQYV. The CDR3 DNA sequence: TGTGCCAGCAGCTTGGACAGGGGCGAGCAGTACGTC.

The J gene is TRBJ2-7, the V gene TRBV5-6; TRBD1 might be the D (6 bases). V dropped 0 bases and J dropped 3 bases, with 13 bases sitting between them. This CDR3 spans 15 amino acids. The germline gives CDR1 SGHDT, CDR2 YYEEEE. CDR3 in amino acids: CASSLATGKFYEQYV. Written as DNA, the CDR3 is TGTGCCAGCAGCTTGGCAACAGGGAAATTCTACGAGCAGTACGTC.

The CDR3 spells CASSTLAGGRSETQYF. The DNA for the CDR3 is TGTGCCAGCTCCACCCTAGCGGGGGGGCGGTCGGAGACCCAGTACTTC. The genes are TRBV7-9 and TRBJ2-5; 12 bases are shared with TRBD2. The CDR3 runs to 16 residues. Germline CDR1 is SEHNR and CDR2 is FQNEAQ (reference sequence). V lost 8 bases, J lost 5 bases, and 12 bases stayed unmatched.

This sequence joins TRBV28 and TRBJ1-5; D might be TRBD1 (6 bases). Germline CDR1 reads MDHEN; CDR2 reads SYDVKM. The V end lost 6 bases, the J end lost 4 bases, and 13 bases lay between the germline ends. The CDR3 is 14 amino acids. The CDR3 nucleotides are TGTGCCAGCAGGAGGGGGATTCGGAATCAGCCCCAGCATTTT. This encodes CASRRGIRNQPQHF. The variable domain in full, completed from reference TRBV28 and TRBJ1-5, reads DVKVTQSSRYLVKRTGEKVFLECVQDMDHENMFWYRQDPGLGLRLIYFSYDVKMKEKGDIPEGYSVSREKKERFSLILESASTNQTSMYLCASRRGIRNQPQHFGDGTRLSIL.

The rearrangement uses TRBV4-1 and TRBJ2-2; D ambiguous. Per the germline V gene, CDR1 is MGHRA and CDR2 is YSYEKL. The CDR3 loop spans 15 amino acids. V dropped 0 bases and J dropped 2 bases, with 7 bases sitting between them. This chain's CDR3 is CASSQDSLNTGELFF. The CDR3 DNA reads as TGCGCCAGCAGCCAAGATAGTCTTAACACCGGGGAGCTGTTTTTT.

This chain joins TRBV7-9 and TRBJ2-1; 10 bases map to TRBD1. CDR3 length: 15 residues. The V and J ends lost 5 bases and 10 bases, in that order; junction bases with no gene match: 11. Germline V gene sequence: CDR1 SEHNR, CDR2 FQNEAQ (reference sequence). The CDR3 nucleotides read TGTGCCAGCAGCCCCGGACAGGGGGGTCTCCTCGAGCAGTTCTTC. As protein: CASSPGQGGLLEQFF.

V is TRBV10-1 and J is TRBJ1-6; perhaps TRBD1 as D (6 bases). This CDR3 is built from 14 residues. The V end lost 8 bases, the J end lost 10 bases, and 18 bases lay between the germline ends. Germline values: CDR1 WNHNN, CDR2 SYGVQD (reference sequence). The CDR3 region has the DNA TGCGCCAGCGCCGAGACCGGGGGGCTCTCACCCCTCCACTTT. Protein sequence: CASAETGGLSPLHF.

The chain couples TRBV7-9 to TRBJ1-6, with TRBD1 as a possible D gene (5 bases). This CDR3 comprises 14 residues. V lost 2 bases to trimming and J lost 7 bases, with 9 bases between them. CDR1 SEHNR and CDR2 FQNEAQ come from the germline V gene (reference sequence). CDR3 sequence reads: CASSLTGSNSPLHF. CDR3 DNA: TGTGCCAGCAGCTTAACAGGCTCGAATTCACCCCTCCACTTT.

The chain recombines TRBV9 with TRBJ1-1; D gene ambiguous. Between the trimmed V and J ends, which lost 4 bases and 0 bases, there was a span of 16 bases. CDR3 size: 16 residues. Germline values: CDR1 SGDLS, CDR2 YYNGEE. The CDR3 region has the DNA TGTGCCAGCAGCTTAGGACGGGCGGGCCTGAACACTGAAGCTTTCTTT. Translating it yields CASSLGRAGLNTEAFF. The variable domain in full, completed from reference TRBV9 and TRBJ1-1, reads DSGVTQTPKHLITATGQRVTLRCSPRSGDLSVYWYQQSLDQGLQFLIQYYNGEERAKGNILERFSAQQFPDLHSELNLSSLELGDSALYFCASSLGRAGLNTEAFFGQGTRLTVV.

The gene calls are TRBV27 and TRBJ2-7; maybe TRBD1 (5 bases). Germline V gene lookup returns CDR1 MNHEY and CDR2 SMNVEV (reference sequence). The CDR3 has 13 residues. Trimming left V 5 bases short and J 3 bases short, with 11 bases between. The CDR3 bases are TGTGCCAGCAGTATCCGGCAGGGCTACGAGCAGTACGTC. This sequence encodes CASSIRQGYEQYV.

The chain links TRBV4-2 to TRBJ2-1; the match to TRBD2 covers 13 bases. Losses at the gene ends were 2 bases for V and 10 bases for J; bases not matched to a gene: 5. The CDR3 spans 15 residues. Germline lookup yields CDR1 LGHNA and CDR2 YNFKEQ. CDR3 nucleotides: TGTGCCAGCAGCCAAACTAGCGGGGGGGCCTGGGAGCAGTTCTTC. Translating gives CASSQTSGGAWEQFF.

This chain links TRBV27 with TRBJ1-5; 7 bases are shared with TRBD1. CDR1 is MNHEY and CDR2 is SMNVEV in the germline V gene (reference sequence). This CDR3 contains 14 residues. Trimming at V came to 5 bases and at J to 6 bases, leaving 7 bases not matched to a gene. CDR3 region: CASSDRVNGQPQHF. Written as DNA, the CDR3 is TGTGCCAGCAGTGACAGGGTAAACGGTCAGCCCCAGCATTTT.

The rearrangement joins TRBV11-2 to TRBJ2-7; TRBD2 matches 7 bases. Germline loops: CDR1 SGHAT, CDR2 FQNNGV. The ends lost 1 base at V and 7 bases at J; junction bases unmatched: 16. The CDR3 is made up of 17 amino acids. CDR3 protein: CASSLVSASGPSGEQYV. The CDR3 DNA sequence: TGTGCCAGCAGCTTAGTTTCGGCTAGCGGACCCTCGGGGGAGCAGTACGTC.

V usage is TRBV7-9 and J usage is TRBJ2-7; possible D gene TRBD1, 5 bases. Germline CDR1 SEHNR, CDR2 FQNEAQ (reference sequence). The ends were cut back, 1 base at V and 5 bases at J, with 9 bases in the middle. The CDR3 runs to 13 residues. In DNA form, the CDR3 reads TGTGCCAGCAGCTTAGGGCAGGGTAACGAGCAGTACGTC. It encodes CASSLGQGNEQYV.

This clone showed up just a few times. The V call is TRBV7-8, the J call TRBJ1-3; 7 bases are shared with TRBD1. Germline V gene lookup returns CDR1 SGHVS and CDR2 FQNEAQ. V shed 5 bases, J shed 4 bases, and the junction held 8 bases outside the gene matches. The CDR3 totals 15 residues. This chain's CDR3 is CASSQTGDSGNTIYF. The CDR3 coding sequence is TGTGCCAGCAGCCAAACAGGGGATTCAGGAAACACCATATATTTT.

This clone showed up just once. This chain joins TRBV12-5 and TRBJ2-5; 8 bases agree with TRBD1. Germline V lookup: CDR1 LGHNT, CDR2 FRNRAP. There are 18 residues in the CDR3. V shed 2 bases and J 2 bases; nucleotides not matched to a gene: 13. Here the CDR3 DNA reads TGTGCTAGTGGTTTGCAGGGGGCTGAGGGGCTCGGACAAGAGACCCAGTACTTC. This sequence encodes CASGLQGAEGLGQETQYF. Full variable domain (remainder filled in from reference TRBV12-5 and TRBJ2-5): DARVTQTPRHKVTEMGQEVTMRCQPILGHNTVFWYRQTMMQGLELLAYFRNRAPLDDSGMPKDRFSAEMPDATLATLKIQPSEPRDSAVYFCASGLQGAEGLGQETQYFGPGTRLLVL.

CDR3 nucleotides: TGTGCCAGTAGCCGGAGGGACCCCGCCTGGGGCTACACCTTC. Translated: CASSRRDPAWGYTF. The chain links TRBV19 to TRBJ1-2, with D maybe TRBD1 (5 bases). CDR3 length: 14 residues. Germline assignment: CDR1 LNHDA and CDR2 SQIVND (reference sequence). Trimming cost V 6 bases and J 8 bases, with 19 bases left between them.